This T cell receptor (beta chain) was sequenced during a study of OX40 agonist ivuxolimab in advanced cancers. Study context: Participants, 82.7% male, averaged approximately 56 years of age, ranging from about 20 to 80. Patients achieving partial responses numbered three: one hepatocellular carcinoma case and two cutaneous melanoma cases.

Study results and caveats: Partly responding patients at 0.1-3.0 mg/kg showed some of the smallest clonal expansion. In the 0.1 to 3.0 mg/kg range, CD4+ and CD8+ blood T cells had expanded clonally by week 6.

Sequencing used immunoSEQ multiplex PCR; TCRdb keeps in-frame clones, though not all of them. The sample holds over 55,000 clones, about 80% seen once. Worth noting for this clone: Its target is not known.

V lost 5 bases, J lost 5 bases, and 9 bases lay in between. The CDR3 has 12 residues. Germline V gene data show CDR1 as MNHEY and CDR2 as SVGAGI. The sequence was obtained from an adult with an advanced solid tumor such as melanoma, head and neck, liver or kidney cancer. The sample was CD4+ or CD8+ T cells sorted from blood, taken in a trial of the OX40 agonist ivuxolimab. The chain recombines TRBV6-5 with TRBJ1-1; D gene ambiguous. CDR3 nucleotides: TGTGCCAGCAGTGAGCGAGGAACTGAAGCTTTCTTT. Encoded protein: CASSERGTEAFF.